This TCR beta chain was identified during a study of T cells after yellow fever vaccination. Whole-study context: Each low-cell-number fraction was prepared by means of SMART-Seq v4 Ultra Low Input. Overall study results and limits: Booster samples showed a return of most primary-vaccination clones (around 96% CD4, about 88% CD8). Weaker in magnitude, the secondary response showed a faster peak on day 5 versus 15. Repertoires sorted by FACS could include abundant clonotypes that are contaminants from the bulk population.

TCRdb re-derived calls from the 5' RACE reads in MiXCR, one entry per CDR3 protein. The top ten clones hold roughly a quarter of a sample with a few hundred thousand distinct CDR3 sequences, around 3.6% of them seen once. Comments on this clonotype: Its target is unknown.

After removal of 0 bases from V and 3 bases from J, the junction contained 5 bases not matched to a gene. CDR1 and CDR2 (germline): SGHVS, FQNEAQ. The CDR3 spans 16 residues. Material: PBMCs, obtained on the day of the yellow fever booster vaccination. The receptor was derived from a man younger than 35 who received the YFV17D yellow fever vaccine. The rearrangement links TRBV7-8 to TRBJ2-5; TRBD1 matches 9 bases. DNA for the CDR3: TGTGCCAGCAGCTTAGCGAGGACAGGGGTCAAAGAGACCCAGTACTTC. Its translation: CASSLARTGVKETQYF. Combining the CDR3 with reference TRBV7-8 and TRBJ2-5 gives the whole variable domain GAGVSQSPRYKVAKRGQDVALRCDPISGHVSLFWYQQALGQGPEFLTYFQNEAQLDKSGLPSDRFFAERPEGSVSTLKIQRTQQEDSAVYLCASSLARTGVKETQYFGPGTRLLVL.